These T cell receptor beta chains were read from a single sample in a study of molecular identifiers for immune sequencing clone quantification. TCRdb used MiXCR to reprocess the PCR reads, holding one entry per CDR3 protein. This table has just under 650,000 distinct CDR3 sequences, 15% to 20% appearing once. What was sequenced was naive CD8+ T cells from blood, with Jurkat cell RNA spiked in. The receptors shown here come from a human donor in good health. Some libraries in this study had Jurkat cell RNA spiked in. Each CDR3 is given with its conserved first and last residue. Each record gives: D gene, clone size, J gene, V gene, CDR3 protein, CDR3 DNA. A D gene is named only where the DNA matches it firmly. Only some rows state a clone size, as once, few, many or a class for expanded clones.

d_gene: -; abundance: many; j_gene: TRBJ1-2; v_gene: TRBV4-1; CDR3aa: CASSQGGLQNYGYTF; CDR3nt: TGCGCCAGCAGCCAAGGAGGTCTACAGAACTATGGCTACACCTTC
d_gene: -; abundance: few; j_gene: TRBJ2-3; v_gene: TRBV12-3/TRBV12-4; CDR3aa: CASSFPGADTQYF; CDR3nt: TGTGCCAGCAGTTTCCCGGGCGCAGATACGCAGTATTTT
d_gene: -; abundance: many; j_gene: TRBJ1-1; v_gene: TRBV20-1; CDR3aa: CSARDIQPEAFF; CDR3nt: TGCAGTGCTAGAGATATACAGCCTGAAGCTTTCTTT
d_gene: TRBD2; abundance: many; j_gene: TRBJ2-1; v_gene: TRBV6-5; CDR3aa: CASSTDSGRAVNEQFF; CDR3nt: TGTGCCAGCAGTACCGATAGCGGGAGGGCCGTCAATGAGCAGTTCTTC
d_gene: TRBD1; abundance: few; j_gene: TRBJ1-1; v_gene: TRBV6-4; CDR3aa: CASSDSTGATEAFF; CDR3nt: TGTGCCAGCAGTGACTCGACAGGGGCCACTGAAGCTTTCTTT
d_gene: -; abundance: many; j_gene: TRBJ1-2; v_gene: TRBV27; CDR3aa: CASSLTNSRVGYTF; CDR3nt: TGTGCCAGCAGTTTAACTAACTCCAGAGTAGGCTACACCTTC
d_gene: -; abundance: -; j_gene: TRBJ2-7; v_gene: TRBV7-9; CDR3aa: CASSLVGGPYSYERYF; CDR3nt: TGTGCCAGCAGCTTAGTTGGCGGGCCGTACTCCTACGAGCGGTACTTC
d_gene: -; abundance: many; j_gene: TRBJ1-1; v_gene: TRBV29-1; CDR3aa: CSVWTEGTEAFF; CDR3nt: TGCAGCGTGTGGACAGAGGGCACTGAAGCTTTCTTT
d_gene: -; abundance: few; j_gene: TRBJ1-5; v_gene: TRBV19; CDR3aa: CASREEGHSHAQPQHF; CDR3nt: TGTGCCAGTAGGGAAGAGGGACATAGTCACGCTCAGCCCCAGCATTTT
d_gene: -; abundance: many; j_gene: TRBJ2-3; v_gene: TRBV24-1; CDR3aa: CATSDSGSLVEVADTQYF; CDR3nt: TGTGCCACCAGTGATTCTGGCTCACTAGTAGAGGTTGCAGATACGCAGTATTTT
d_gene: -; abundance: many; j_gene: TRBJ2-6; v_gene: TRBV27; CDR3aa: CASSPGTRVSGANVLTF; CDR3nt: TGTGCCAGCAGTCCCGGGACGCGGGTGTCTGGGGCCAACGTCCTGACTTTC